This TCR beta chain was sequenced for a study of shared clonotypes between healthy human individuals. Study-level points and caveats: Clonotypes not shared had lower generation probabilities than those common to all four donors.

Naive-designated CD8 cells lacked CD45RO, were positively enriched for CCR7, and omitted terminally differentiated effector memory CD45RA+ cells. To note about this clone: As yet, its antigen is unknown.

Only in-frame clones appear in the TCRdb table, and some are missing; sequencing was by immunoSEQ multiplex PCR. The data contain some 2 million clones, over 85% of them seen just once; the ten biggest clones take up more than 0.95%. V was pared by 0 bases and J by 7 bases, with 11 bases between. CDR3 length: 14 residues. CDR1 and CDR2 (germline): SGDLS, YYNGEE. This clonotype originated in a young man in good health. The J gene is TRBJ1-5, the V gene TRBV9, with D maybe TRBD1 (5 bases). The source material was naive CD8+ T cells sorted from blood. The CDR3 nucleotides read TGTGCCAGCAGCGTAGATGGGGCCGAACAGCCCCAGCATTTT. Translated, it gives CASSVDGAEQPQHF.